A single T cell receptor beta chain is shown here with its context. Its antigen is not identified. The donors comprised healthy bone marrow donors. The study ran its PCR with 60 Vbeta and 13 Jbeta primers. Clones were sequenced by immunoSEQ multiplex PCR, and TCRdb holds only the in-frame ones, with some missing. The data contain 150,000 to 200,000 clones, 81% of them seen just once; the ten biggest clones take up approximately 2%. This entry is derived from a study of cytomegalovirus exposure and HLA in healthy donors. Study results and limitations: Solely CMV serostatus was available to characterize immune exposure. A later analysis associated around 17,000 TCR beta sequences with HLA alleles at a 0.05 false discovery rate.

The V and J ends lost 3 bases and 1 base respectively, with 14 bases between them. The CDR3 spans 15 residues. From germline, CDR1 is SGDLS and CDR2 YYNGEE. The sample consisted of PBMCs. The gene calls are TRBV9 and TRBJ2-7; weak D call: TRBD2 (6 bases). This TCR was sampled from a man aged 18 to 30 in good health and CMV-seronegative. The CDR3 coding sequence is TGTGCCAGCAGCGAATCTAGCGACCGATCCTACGAGCAGTACTTC. It is translated as CASSESSDRSYEQYF.